The source of this TCR beta chain is a study of T cell responses to AZD1222 COVID-19 vaccine (TCRdb year 2021). In terms of the full investigation: AZD1222 recipients given second doses at about 4 weeks or at about 12 weeks were pooled, since spike-specific TCR depth and breadth were not found to differ between the two schedules. TCR sequencing covered roughly 230 trial participants: 207 given two doses of AZD1222 and around 25 given two doses of MenACWY control vaccine. Enrollment into the trials was organized by age into subgroups of 18-55, 56-69 and 70-plus years, and those subgroups contained roughly 140, 27 and 60 TCR-sequenced participants, respectively. The full study reports these points: Because no samples from the day 14 peak response were available, repertoires could be characterized only after the peak T cell response. The 56-69-year group was small, and its depth increase did not reach significance, likely because of low power. Conclusions about previously exposed vaccinees are limited, since just a handful of AZD1222 recipients were seropositive for SARS-CoV-2 at baseline. The vaccine-associated CD4 TCRs covered the entire spike protein, and the dominant responses fell in regions 160-218 and 743-854. Participants were mostly white British and included more females than males, and it was suggested by the authors that clonal diversity may have been underestimated. Reportedly, almost half of the unique spike-specific TCRs recognized epitopes lying outside the regions that are mutated in the B.1.351 and B.1.1.7 variants. A significant rise in spike-specific TCR breadth and depth was observed after two AZD1222 doses relative to day 0 and relative to MenACWY recipients.

CDR1 MNHNS and CDR2 SASEGT are derived from the germline V gene. Measured from the cysteine to the valine, the CDR3 is 16 residues long. The kept DNA is CDR3 alone, 48 bases in frame from the first base. V and J are trimmed by 3 bases and 2 bases, and the gene matches miss 5 bases of the junction. The intended sense of this specimen's time point label: baseline before first vaccination. Samples from vaccinated people were obtained from the UK trials COV001 and COV002, which included a single-blind randomized controlled phase 2/3 trial of AZD1222 (ChAdOx1 nCoV-19) in healthy adults. For TCRbeta chain sequencing, PBMC samples were collected from trial participants at day 0 and at day 28 after the second dose. The CDR3 regions of human TCRbeta chains were analyzed by immunosequencing. Per the source publication's procedure: TCRs in the repertoires were compared against a reference library of SARS-CoV-2-specific TCRs that had been generated with the MIRA antigen-specificity platform. Breadth was defined as the fraction of unique TCRs that were SARS-CoV-2-associated, and depth was defined as the fraction of total T cells that were SARS-CoV-2-associated. Using the MIRA data, every spike-specific TCR was mapped to the spike region that the TCR reacted to and assigned to either a CD4 or a CD8 class. Log10-transformed breadth and depth values were compared by one-way ANOVA with Sidak's multiple comparisons tests. As stored in TCRdb, this immuneACCESS dataset retains in-frame rearrangements with V and J assigned. A fraction of the clones does not appear; measured against another copy, unresolved V genes explain less than half of the discrepancy, and the remainder lacks a known reason. That table furnishes V, J and clone size, whereas the DNA furnished D and trimming. A total of approximately 140,000 clones appear in this sample, 94% of them only once. The ten biggest clones cover around 1.3% of the sample.

Details on this clone: It has no known antigen specificity. Base qualities are not at hand, and no much larger clone is one base apart.

The receptor chain draws on TRBV6-1 and TRBJ2-7, with 12 middle bases fitting TRBD2. This TCR was recovered from an adult in good health. Sequences were derived from peripheral blood, sampled on day 0 of AZD1222 vaccination. For the CDR3, the sequence is CASSESPSGRAYEQYV. The sequenced DNA is TGTGCCAGCAGTGAGTCTCCTAGCGGGAGGGCCTACGAGCAGTACGTC.